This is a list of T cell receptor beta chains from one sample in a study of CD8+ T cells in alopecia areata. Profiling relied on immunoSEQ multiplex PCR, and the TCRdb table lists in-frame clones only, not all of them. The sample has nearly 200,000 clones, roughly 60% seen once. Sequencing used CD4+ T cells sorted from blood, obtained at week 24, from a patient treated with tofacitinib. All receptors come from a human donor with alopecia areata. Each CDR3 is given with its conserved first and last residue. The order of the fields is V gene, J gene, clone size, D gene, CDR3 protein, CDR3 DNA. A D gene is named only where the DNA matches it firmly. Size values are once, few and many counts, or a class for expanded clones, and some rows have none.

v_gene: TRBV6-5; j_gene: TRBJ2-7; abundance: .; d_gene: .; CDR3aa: CASSSQGGAYEQYF; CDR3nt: TGTGCCAGCAGTTCACAGGGTGGTGCGTACGAGCAGTACTTC
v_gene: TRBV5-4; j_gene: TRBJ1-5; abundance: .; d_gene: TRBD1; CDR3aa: CASSLGSGGGQPQHF; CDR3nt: TGTGCCAGCAGCTTGGGGTCAGGGGGCGGACAGCCCCAGCATTTT
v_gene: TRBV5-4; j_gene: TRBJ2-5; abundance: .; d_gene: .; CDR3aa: CASSFGQPGLRQETQYF; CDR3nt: TGTGCCAGCAGCTTCGGGCAACCGGGACTTCGACAAGAGACCCAGTACTTC
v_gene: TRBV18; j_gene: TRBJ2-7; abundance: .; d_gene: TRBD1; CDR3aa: CASSPPGTGPSSYEQYF; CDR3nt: TGTGCCAGCTCACCACCAGGGACAGGGCCGAGCTCCTACGAGCAGTACTTC
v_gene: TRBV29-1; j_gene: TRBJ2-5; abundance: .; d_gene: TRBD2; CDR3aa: CSVTRSSGLSETQYF; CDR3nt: TGCAGCGTGACCCGATCTAGCGGCCTGTCGGAGACCCAGTACTTC
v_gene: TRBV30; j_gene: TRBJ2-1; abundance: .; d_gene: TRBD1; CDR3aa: CAGKQGAVNEQFF; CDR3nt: TGTGCCGGGAAACAGGGGGCGGTCAATGAGCAGTTCTTC
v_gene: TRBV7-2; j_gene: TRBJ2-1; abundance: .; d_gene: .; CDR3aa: CASSVDGGGYEQFF; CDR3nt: TGTGCCAGCAGTGTGGATGGGGGTGGGTATGAGCAGTTCTTC
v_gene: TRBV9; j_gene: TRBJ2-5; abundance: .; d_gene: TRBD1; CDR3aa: CASSDMGTAQYF; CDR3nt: TGTGCCAGCAGCGATATGGGGACAGCCCAGTACTTC
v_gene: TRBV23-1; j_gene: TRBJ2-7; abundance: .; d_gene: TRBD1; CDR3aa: CASSQLRPRLAGQGAYEQYF; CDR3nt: TGCGCCAGCAGTCAATTAAGACCTCGATTAGCGGGACAGGGGGCCTACGAGCAGTACTTC
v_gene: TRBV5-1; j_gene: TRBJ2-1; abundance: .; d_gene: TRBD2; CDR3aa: CASSSERGGLGEQFF; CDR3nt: TGCGCCAGCAGCTCTGAGCGGGGGGGCCTGGGTGAGCAGTTCTTC
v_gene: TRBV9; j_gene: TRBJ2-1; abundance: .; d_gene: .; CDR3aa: CASSVVRGEAAYNEQFF; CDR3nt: TGTGCCAGCAGCGTAGTAAGGGGGGAGGCTGCCTACAATGAGCAGTTCTTC
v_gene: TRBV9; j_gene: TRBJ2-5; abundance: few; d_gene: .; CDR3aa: CASSVDAGAWPETQYF; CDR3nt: TGTGCCAGCAGCGTAGATGCAGGCGCCTGGCCAGAGACCCAGTACTTC
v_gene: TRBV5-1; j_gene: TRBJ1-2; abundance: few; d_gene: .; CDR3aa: CASSLSEHYGYTF; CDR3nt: TGCGCCAGCAGCTTGTCTGAGCACTATGGCTACACCTTC
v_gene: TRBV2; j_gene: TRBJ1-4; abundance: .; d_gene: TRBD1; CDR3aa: CASRTDREKLFF; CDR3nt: TGTGCCAGCAGGACCGACAGGGAGAAACTGTTTTTT
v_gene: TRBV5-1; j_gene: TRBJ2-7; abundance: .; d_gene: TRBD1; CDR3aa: CASSVGTGEEQYF; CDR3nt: TGCGCCAGCAGCGTAGGGACAGGGGAAGAGCAGTACTTC
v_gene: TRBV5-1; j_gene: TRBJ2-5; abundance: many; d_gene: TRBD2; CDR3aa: CASNPLAGGGEETQYF; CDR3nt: TGCGCCAGCAACCCCCTAGCGGGAGGTGGGGAAGAGACCCAGTACTTC
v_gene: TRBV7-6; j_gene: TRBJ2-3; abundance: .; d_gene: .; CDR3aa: CASSLGPDTQYF; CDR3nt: TGTGCCAGCAGCTTAGGGCCAGATACGCAGTATTTT
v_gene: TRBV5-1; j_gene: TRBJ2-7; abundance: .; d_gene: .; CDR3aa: CASSPQGSSYEQYF; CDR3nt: TGCGCCAGCAGCCCACAGGGATCCTCCTACGAGCAGTACTTC
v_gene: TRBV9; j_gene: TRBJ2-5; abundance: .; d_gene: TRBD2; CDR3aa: CASSVGTSGSWSETQYF; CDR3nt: TGTGCCAGCAGCGTAGGTACTAGCGGGAGTTGGTCAGAGACCCAGTACTTC
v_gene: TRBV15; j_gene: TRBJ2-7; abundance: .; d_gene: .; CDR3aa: CATSRDRGSREQYF; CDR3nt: TGTGCCACCAGCAGAGATCGGGGGTCGCGAGAGCAGTACTTC
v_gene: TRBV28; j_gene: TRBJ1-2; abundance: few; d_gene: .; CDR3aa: CASSLVGAGEPYGYTF; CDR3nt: TGTGCCAGCAGTTTAGTTGGAGCAGGCGAACCCTATGGCTACACCTTC
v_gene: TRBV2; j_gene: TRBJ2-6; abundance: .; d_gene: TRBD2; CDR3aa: CASSEPSGYSGANVLTF; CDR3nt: TGTGCCAGCAGTGAACCTAGCGGCTACTCTGGGGCCAACGTCCTGACTTTC
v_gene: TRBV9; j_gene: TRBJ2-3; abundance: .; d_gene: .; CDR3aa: CASSVEWSSDTQYF; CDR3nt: TGTGCCAGCAGCGTAGAATGGAGTTCTGATACGCAGTATTTT
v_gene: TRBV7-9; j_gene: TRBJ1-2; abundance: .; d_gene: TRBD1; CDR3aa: CASSMTGNGYTF; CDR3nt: TGTGCCAGCAGCATGACAGGGAATGGCTACACCTTC
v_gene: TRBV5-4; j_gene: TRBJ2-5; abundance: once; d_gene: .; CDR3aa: CASSFGETQYF; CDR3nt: TGTGCCAGCAGCTTCGGGGAGACCCAGTACTTC
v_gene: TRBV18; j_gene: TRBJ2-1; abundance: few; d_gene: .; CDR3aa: CASDSTASNEQFF; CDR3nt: TGTGCCAGCGACTCCACGGCATCAAATGAGCAGTTCTTC
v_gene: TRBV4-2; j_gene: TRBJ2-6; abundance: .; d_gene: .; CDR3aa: CASSPRVSGANVLTF; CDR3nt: TGTGCCAGCAGCCCCAGGGTATCTGGGGCCAACGTCCTGACTTTC
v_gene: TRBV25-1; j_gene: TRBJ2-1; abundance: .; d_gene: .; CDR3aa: CASSTSTGGNEQFF; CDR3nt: TGTGCCAGCAGTACCTCAACGGGTGGCAATGAGCAGTTCTTC
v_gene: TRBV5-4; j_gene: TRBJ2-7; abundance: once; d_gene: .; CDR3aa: CATTRSGGRTEQYF; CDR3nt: TGTGCCACCACCCGGTCCGGGGGGCGGACCGAGCAGTACTTC
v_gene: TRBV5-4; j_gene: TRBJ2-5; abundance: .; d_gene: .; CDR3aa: CASSFGPSHQETQYF; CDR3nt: TGTGCCAGCAGCTTTGGTCCCAGCCACCAAGAGACCCAGTACTTC
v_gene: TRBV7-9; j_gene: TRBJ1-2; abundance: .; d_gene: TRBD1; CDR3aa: CASSETGGKDYGYTF; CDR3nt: TGTGCCAGCAGCGAGACAGGGGGCAAGGACTATGGCTACACCTTC
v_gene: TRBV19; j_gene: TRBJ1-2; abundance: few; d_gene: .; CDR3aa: CASSRAGQNYGYTF; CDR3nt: TGTGCCAGTAGTCGGGCAGGGCAGAACTATGGCTACACCTTC
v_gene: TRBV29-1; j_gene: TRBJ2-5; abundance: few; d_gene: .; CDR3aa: CSVDAPGGTQYF; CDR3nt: TGCAGCGTTGACGCCCCCGGTGGGACCCAGTACTTC
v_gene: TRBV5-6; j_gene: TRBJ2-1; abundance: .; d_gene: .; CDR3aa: CASSFYNEQFF; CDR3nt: TGTGCCAGCAGCTTTTACAATGAGCAGTTCTTC
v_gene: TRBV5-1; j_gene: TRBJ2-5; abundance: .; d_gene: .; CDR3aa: CASKRRELGANQETQYF; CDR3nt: TGCGCCAGCAAACGGCGCGAGCTAGGGGCAAATCAAGAGACCCAGTACTTC
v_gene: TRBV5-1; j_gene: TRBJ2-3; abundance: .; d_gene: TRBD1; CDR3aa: CASSSGQGRTDTQYF; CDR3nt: TGCGCCAGCAGCTCAGGACAGGGGAGAACAGATACGCAGTATTTT
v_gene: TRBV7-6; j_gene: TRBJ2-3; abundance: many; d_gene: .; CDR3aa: CASSLTADTQYF; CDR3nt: TGTGCCAGCAGTTTGACAGCAGATACGCAGTATTTT
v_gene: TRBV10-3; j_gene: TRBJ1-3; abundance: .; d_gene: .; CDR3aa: CAIRHPSGNTIYF; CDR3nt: TGTGCCATCAGACACCCCTCTGGAAACACCATATATTTT
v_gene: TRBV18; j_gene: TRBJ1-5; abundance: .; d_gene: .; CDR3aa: CASSPGDQPQHF; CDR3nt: TGTGCCAGCTCACCCGGTGATCAGCCCCAGCATTTT
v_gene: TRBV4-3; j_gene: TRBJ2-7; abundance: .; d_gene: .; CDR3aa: CAIGPYTYEQYF; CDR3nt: TGCGCCATCGGGCCTTACACCTACGAGCAGTACTTC
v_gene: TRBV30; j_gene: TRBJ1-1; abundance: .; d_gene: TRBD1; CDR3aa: CAWTIQGEAFF; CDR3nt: TGTGCCTGGACGATACAGGGGGAAGCTTTCTTT
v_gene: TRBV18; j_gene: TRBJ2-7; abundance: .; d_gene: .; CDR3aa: CASSLERVEQYF; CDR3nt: TGTGCCAGCTCACTTGAACGCGTCGAGCAGTACTTC
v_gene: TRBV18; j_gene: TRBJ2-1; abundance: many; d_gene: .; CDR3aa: CASSPLPRGGEQFF; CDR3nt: TGTGCCAGCTCACCACTCCCGAGGGGCGGTGAGCAGTTCTTC
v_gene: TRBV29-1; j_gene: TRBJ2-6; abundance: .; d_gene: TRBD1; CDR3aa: CSVAGQGISGANVLTF; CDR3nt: TGCAGCGTGGCGGGACAGGGGATCTCTGGGGCCAACGTCCTGACTTTC
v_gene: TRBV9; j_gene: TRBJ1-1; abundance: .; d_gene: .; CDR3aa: CASSTGNVMNTEAFF; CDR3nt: TGTGCCAGCAGTACAGGGAACGTTATGAACACTGAAGCTTTCTTT
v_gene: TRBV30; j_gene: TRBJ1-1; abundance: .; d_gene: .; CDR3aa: CAWSGDSKAEAFF; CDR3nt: TGTGCCTGGAGTGGAGACTCAAAGGCTGAAGCTTTCTTT
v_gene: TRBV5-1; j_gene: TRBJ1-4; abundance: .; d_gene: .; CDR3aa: CASSRDAAGRNEKLFF; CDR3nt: TGCGCCAGCAGCAGGGACGCCGCGGGGAGAAATGAAAAACTGTTTTTT
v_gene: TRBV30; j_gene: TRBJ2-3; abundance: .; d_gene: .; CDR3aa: CAWNAGWGTDTQYF; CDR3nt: TGTGCCTGGAACGCAGGGTGGGGCACAGATACGCAGTATTTT
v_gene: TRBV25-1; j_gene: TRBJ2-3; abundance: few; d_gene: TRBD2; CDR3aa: CASSYSGGSTDTQYF; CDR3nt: TGTGCCAGCTCCTATAGCGGGGGGTCCACAGATACGCAGTATTTT